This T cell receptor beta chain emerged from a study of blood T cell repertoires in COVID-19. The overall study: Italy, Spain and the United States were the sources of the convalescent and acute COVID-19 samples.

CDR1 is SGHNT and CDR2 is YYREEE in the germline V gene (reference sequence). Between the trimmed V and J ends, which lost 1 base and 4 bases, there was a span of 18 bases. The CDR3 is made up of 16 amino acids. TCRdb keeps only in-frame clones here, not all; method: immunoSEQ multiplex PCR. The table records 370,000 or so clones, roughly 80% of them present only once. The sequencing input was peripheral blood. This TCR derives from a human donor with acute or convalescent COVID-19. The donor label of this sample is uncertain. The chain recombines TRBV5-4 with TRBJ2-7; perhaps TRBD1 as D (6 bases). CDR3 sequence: CASSLNQAGAPYEQYF. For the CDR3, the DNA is TGTGCCAGCAGCTTGAATCAGGCAGGGGCACCATACGAGCAGTACTTC.